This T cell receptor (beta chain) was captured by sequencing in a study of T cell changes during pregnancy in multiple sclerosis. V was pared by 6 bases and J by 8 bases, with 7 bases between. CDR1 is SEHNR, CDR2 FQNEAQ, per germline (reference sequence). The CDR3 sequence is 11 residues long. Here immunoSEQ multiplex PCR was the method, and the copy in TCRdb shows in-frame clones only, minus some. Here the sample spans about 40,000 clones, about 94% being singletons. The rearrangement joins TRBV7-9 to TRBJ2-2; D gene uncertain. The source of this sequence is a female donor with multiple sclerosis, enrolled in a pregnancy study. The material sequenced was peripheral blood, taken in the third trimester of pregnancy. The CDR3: CASSPVGELFF. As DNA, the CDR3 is TGTGCCAGCAGTCCGGTGGGGGAGCTGTTTTTT.